This T cell receptor beta chain was documented in a study of CD8+ T cells in alopecia areata. Investigators isolated RNA and reverse transcribed it into cDNA to act as the sequencing template. Profiled with immunoSEQ multiplex PCR; TCRdb holds only in-frame clones, not every one. The sample carries 100,000 to 120,000 clones, approximately 60% recorded once. Sorting from PBMCs produced CD4+ and CD8+ T cells. Comment on this clone: Its antigen is undetermined.

Study-wide findings and caveats: Alopecia totalis/universalis scalp especially showed more expanded CD8+ clones than normal scalp. Researchers reported that TCR sharing among patients proved less clear than in mice, possibly HLA-linked.

The length of the CDR3 is 14 residues. Trimming took off 6 bases at V and 3 bases at J, with 12 bases between the two ends. The germline CDR1 and CDR2 sequences are SNHLY and FYNNEI. Sequencing was carried out using CD8+ T cells sorted from blood. This TCR came from a human donor in good health. V and J are TRBV2 and TRBJ1-5; TRBD1 is a possible D gene (5 bases). The CDR3 is CASRLDSSNQPQHF. CDR3 bases: TGTGCCAGCAGATTAGACAGTTCCAATCAGCCCCAGCATTTT.